This TCR beta chain was documented in a study of blood T cell repertoires in COVID-19. Note on this clone: Other nucleotide sequences from this sample produce the same CDR3.

The assay was immunoSEQ multiplex PCR, and TCRdb's table has in-frame clones only and misses some. The sample gives around 200,000 clones, 70% to 90% of which show up once; around 5.2% is in the top ten. Germline CDR1 is LNHDA and CDR2 is SQIVND (reference sequence). The CDR3 length is 13 residues. The germline V and J ends were trimmed by 0 bases and 4 bases, with 6 bases remaining between them. Source material: peripheral blood. V is TRBV19 and J is TRBJ2-5, with D unresolved. The receptor was derived from a woman over 75 with acute or convalescent COVID-19. CDR3 amino acids: CASSIEGGETQYF. DNA of the CDR3: TGTGCCAGTAGTATAGAAGGCGGAGAGACCCAGTACTTC.